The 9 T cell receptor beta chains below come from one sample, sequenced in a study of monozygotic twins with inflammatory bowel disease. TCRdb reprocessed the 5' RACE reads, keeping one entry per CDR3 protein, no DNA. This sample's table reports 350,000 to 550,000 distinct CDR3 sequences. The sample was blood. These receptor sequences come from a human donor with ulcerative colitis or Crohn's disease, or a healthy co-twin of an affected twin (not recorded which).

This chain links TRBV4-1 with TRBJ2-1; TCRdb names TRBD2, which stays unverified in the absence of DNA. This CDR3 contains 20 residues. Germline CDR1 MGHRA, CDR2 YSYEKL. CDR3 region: CASSQGAPGDGLSVFNEQFF.

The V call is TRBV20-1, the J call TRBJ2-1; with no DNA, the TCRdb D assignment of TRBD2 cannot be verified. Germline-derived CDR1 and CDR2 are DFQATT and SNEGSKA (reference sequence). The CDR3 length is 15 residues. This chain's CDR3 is CSARGGTSAHNEQFF.

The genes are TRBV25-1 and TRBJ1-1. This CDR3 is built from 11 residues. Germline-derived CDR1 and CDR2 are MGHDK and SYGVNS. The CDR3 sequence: CASAGNTEAFF.

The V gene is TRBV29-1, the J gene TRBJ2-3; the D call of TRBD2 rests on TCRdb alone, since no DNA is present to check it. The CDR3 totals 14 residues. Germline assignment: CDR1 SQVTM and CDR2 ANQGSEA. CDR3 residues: CSAAVGLGRDTQYF.

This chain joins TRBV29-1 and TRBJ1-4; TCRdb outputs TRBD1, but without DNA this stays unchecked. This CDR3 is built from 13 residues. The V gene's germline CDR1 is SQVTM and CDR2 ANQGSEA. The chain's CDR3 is CSGYQGASGKLFF.

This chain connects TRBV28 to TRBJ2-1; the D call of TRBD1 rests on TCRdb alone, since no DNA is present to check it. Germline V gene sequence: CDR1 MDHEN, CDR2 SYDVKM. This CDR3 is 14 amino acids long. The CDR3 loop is CASPGQTTYNEQFF.

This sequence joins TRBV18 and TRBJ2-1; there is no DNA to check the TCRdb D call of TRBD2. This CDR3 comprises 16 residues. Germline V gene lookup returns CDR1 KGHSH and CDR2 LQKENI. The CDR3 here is CASSLPGTSGSSEQFF.

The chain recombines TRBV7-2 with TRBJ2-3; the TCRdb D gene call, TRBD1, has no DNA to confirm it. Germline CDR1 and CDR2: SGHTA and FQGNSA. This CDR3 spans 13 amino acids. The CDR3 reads CASSFGATDTQYF.

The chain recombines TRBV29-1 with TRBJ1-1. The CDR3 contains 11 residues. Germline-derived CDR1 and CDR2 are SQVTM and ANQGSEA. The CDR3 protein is CSVGGGSEAFF.